A selection of T cell receptor beta chains follows, all from one sample in a study of blood T cell repertoires in COVID-19. Some clones are missing from TCRdb's copy, which holds only in-frame ones; the method was immunoSEQ multiplex PCR. The sample lists tens of thousands of clones, about 85% occurring once. The sample consisted of peripheral blood. Receptors originate from a man older than 75 with acute or convalescent COVID-19. The CDR3 runs from the conserved cysteine through the conserved F or W. The order of the fields is J gene, clone size, D gene, V gene, CDR3 DNA, CDR3 protein. The D gene is left open where the match is weak. Clone size is given for some rows only: seen once, a few or many times, or a class if the clone is expanded.

J: TRBJ2-1; size: -; D: TRBD2; V: TRBV3-1/TRBV3-2; DNA: TGTGCCAGCAGCCCTAGCGGGAGTAAGGACAATGAGCAGTTCTTC; CDR3: CASSPSGSKDNEQFF
J: TRBJ2-7; size: -; D: -; V: TRBV13; DNA: TGTGCCAGCAGCCTCTCTTGGGGCTCGGCCTACGAGCAGTACTTC; CDR3: CASSLSWGSAYEQYF
J: TRBJ2-1; size: -; D: -; V: TRBV9; DNA: TGTGCCAGCAGCGTAGTGCGGGCGAGCTCCTACAATGAGCAGTTCTTC; CDR3: CASSVVRASSYNEQFF
J: TRBJ1-2; size: -; D: TRBD1; V: TRBV4-3; DNA: TGCGCCAGCAGCCAAAGGGACAGAGGAAACTATGGCTACACCTTC; CDR3: CASSQRDRGNYGYTF
J: TRBJ1-1; size: -; D: -; V: TRBV29-1; DNA: TGCAGCGTTGTCGCGGCGGGGATGAACACTGAAGCTTTCTTT; CDR3: CSVVAAGMNTEAFF
J: TRBJ1-3; size: -; D: -; V: TRBV11-2; DNA: TGTGCCAGCAGCCCGGACAGACTGCTCTCTGGAAACACCATATATTTT; CDR3: CASSPDRLLSGNTIYF
J: TRBJ1-2; size: -; D: -; V: TRBV18; DNA: TGTGCCAGCTCACCATCCACAGGGACGGATTCCGGCGGCTACACCTTC; CDR3: CASSPSTGTDSGGYTF
J: TRBJ2-5; size: -; D: TRBD1; V: TRBV7-2; DNA: TGTGCCAGCGGTCGACAGGGCGGAGAGACCCAGTACTTC; CDR3: CASGRQGGETQYF
J: TRBJ1-1; size: -; D: -; V: TRBV7-2; DNA: TGTGCCAGCAGCCCGGCCCCAGGGGAGAACACTGAAGCTTTCTTT; CDR3: CASSPAPGENTEAFF
J: TRBJ1-3; size: -; D: TRBD1; V: TRBV11-2; DNA: TGTGCCAGCAGCTTGGCGGGACAGGGGACTGGAAACACCATATATTTT; CDR3: CASSLAGQGTGNTIYF
J: TRBJ2-7; size: -; D: -; V: TRBV7-8; DNA: TGTGCCAGCAGCCCCCCAGGATTAGGGGTCGACGAGCAGTACTTC; CDR3: CASSPPGLGVDEQYF
J: TRBJ1-2; size: -; D: TRBD1; V: TRBV6-5; DNA: TGTGCCAGGAGGGACAGTAACTATGGCTACACCTTC; CDR3: CARRDSNYGYTF
J: TRBJ2-4; size: -; D: TRBD1; V: TRBV11-2; DNA: TGTGCCAGCAGCTCCCAGGGGGTAGGCATTCAGTACTTC; CDR3: CASSSQGVGIQYF
J: TRBJ2-5; size: -; D: TRBD1; V: TRBV19; DNA: TGTGCCAGTAGGGTCCAGGGGGCAGAGACCCAGTACTTC; CDR3: CASRVQGAETQYF
J: TRBJ2-3; size: -; D: -; V: TRBV11-1; DNA: TGTGCCAGCAGCCCCGGGACAATAATCACAGATACGCAGTATTTT; CDR3: CASSPGTIITDTQYF
J: TRBJ2-1; size: -; D: TRBD2; V: TRBV7-7; DNA: TGTGCCAGCAGCTTAGGTCTAGCGGGAGTCAATGAGCAGTTCTTC; CDR3: CASSLGLAGVNEQFF
J: TRBJ1-4; size: -; D: TRBD1; V: TRBV11-2; DNA: TGTGCCAGCAGCTCAAGACCGGGACAGGGGAATGAAAAACTGTTTTTT; CDR3: CASSSRPGQGNEKLFF
J: TRBJ2-7; size: -; D: -; V: TRBV11-2; DNA: TGTGCCAGCAACAACTTTGGACAGACGTCTGGCGAGCAGTACTTC; CDR3: CASNNFGQTSGEQYF
J: TRBJ2-7; size: -; D: TRBD1; V: TRBV6-5; DNA: TGTGCCAGCAGTCCCTACAGGGGGCCCTCCTACGAGCAGTACTTC; CDR3: CASSPYRGPSYEQYF
J: TRBJ1-4; size: -; D: TRBD1; V: TRBV10-3; DNA: TGTGCCATCAGCGACGACAGGGTCGGCGATGAAAAACTGTTTTTT; CDR3: CAISDDRVGDEKLFF
J: TRBJ2-3; size: once; D: TRBD2; V: TRBV10-3; DNA: TGTGCCATCAGTGAAGGCGGGACTAAGGTAGATACGCAGTATTTT; CDR3: CAISEGGTKVDTQYF
J: TRBJ1-6; size: -; D: -; V: TRBV14; DNA: TGTGCCAGCAGCCAAGAAAGCCACCTCCACTTT; CDR3: CASSQESHLHF
J: TRBJ2-1; size: few; D: TRBD2; V: TRBV20-1; DNA: TGCAGTGGTCAACGGGAGGGCCGGAGATTCTTC; CDR3: CSGQREGRRFF
J: TRBJ1-1; size: once; D: TRBD1; V: TRBV5-1; DNA: TGCGCCAGCAGCTCGGCCCGGACAGGGAGCAACACTGAAGCTTTCTTT; CDR3: CASSSARTGSNTEAFF
J: TRBJ2-7; size: once; D: TRBD2; V: TRBV4-1; DNA: TGCGCCAGCAGCCAGAGCCTTAGCGGGAGGGCTAAAGAGCAGTACTTC; CDR3: CASSQSLSGRAKEQYF
J: TRBJ1-1; size: -; D: TRBD1; V: TRBV27; DNA: TGTGCCAGCAGTCTTAAAATCACCCCCGGACAGGGGGCGCAGGACACTGAAGCTTTCTTT; CDR3: CASSLKITPGQGAQDTEAFF
J: TRBJ1-4; size: -; D: -; V: TRBV25-1; DNA: TGTGCCAGCAGTGAACCCACGGTGCCTAATGAAAAACTGTTTTTT; CDR3: CASSEPTVPNEKLFF
J: TRBJ2-2; size: -; D: TRBD1; V: TRBV11-2; DNA: TGTGCCAGCAGCTTCGGGCAGGGGGCCTTCAACACCGGGGAGCTGTTTTTT; CDR3: CASSFGQGAFNTGELFF
J: TRBJ2-1; size: -; D: TRBD2; V: TRBV3-1/TRBV3-2; DNA: TGTGCCAGCAGCCAAACCGGGAGGGATGAGCAGTTCTTC; CDR3: CASSQTGRDEQFF
J: TRBJ1-5; size: -; D: TRBD1; V: TRBV30; DNA: TGTGCCTGGAGTGATGGGACAGGGAATCAGCCCCAGCATTTT; CDR3: CAWSDGTGNQPQHF
J: TRBJ1-5; size: once; D: -; V: TRBV18; DNA: TGTGCCAGCTCACCACGGGGGGACAGCAATCAGCCCCAGCATTTT; CDR3: CASSPRGDSNQPQHF
J: TRBJ1-3; size: -; D: -; V: TRBV4-1; DNA: TGCGCCAGCAGCCTTGAGGCAAGCTACGGAAACACCATATATTTT; CDR3: CASSLEASYGNTIYF
J: TRBJ2-3; size: -; D: TRBD2; V: TRBV3-1/TRBV3-2; DNA: TGTGCCAGCAGCCAAGATTTCCCGGGAGGGGTAGATACGCAGTATTTT; CDR3: CASSQDFPGGVDTQYF
J: TRBJ1-6; size: -; D: -; V: TRBV30; DNA: TGTGCCTGGATACCAGGGGCAGGGCCCTCACCCCTCCACTTT; CDR3: CAWIPGAGPSPLHF
J: TRBJ1-5; size: -; D: -; V: TRBV5-5; DNA: TGTGCCAGCAGCTTGGCGGGAGGGGTTAGCAATCAGCCCCAGCATTTT; CDR3: CASSLAGGVSNQPQHF
J: TRBJ1-5; size: once; D: TRBD1; V: TRBV28; DNA: TGTGCCAGCAGGTGGACAGGTCTAAGCAATCAGCCCCAGCATTTT; CDR3: CASRWTGLSNQPQHF
J: TRBJ2-2; size: -; D: TRBD2; V: TRBV7-2; DNA: TGTGCCAGCAGCTCCCTAGCGGTAGCGAACACCGGGGAGCTGTTTTTT; CDR3: CASSSLAVANTGELFF
J: TRBJ2-7; size: -; D: -; V: TRBV13; DNA: TGTGCCAGCAGCTTCAAGGGGGAGATCCACGAGCAGTACTTC; CDR3: CASSFKGEIHEQYF
J: TRBJ1-6; size: -; D: TRBD1; V: TRBV11-3; DNA: TGTGCCAGCCGGCGGGACAGTAATTCACCCCTCCACTTT; CDR3: CASRRDSNSPLHF
J: TRBJ2-1; size: -; D: -; V: TRBV5-4; DNA: TGTGCCAGCAGCCGCCCAGGAGGGCCCGGCAATGAGCAGTTCTTC; CDR3: CASSRPGGPGNEQFF
J: TRBJ2-1; size: -; D: -; V: TRBV19; DNA: TGTGCCAGTAGTATAGTGGCAGGGGTCAATGAGCAGTTCTTC; CDR3: CASSIVAGVNEQFF
J: TRBJ2-1; size: -; D: TRBD2; V: TRBV2; DNA: TGTGCCAGCGCGGGGGTTGAGCAGTTCTTC; CDR3: CASAGVEQFF
J: TRBJ2-7; size: once; D: TRBD1; V: TRBV5-1; DNA: TGCGCCAGCAGCGTGGGACAGTCATCCTACGAGCAGTACTTC; CDR3: CASSVGQSSYEQYF
J: TRBJ2-2; size: -; D: TRBD2; V: TRBV5-4; DNA: TGTGCCAGCAGCGGGACTAGCGGGAGTCATGCCGGGGAGCTGTTTTTT; CDR3: CASSGTSGSHAGELFF
J: TRBJ1-1; size: few; D: TRBD1; V: TRBV10-3; DNA: TGTGCCATCATGGGGACAGGGGGCTCCTCTGAAGCTTTCTTT; CDR3: CAIMGTGGSSEAFF
J: TRBJ1-5; size: -; D: TRBD1; V: TRBV6-2/TRBV6-3; DNA: TGTGCCAGCAGCTTGGGACAGGGGGCTCAGCCCCAGCATTTT; CDR3: CASSLGQGAQPQHF
J: TRBJ2-3; size: -; D: TRBD1; V: TRBV2; DNA: TGTGCCAGCAGTGAACCGGCCGGGACAGGGGGCTCGAATACGCAGTATTTT; CDR3: CASSEPAGTGGSNTQYF
J: TRBJ2-7; size: -; D: TRBD2; V: TRBV12-3/TRBV12-4; DNA: TGTGCCAGCGGGGCGGGAGTCTACGAGCAGTACTTC; CDR3: CASGAGVYEQYF